One sample yielded the 32 T cell receptor beta chains listed below, sequenced in a study of early T cells in non-severe SARS-CoV-2 infection. MiXCR, applied by TCRdb to the 5' RACE reads, yields one record per CDR3 protein. In the table there are some 48,000 distinct CDR3 sequences, 7% to 8% of which are singletons. The material sequenced was whole blood. Source of these receptors: an adult who was a healthcare worker with PCR-confirmed SARS-CoV-2 infection or an uninfected control (not recorded which).

The rearrangement uses TRBV20-1 and TRBJ2-2; 15 bases fit TRBD2. This CDR3 has 15 amino acids. Looked up from germline, CDR1 is DFQATT and CDR2 is SNEGSKA (reference sequence). V shed 1 base, J shed 14 bases, and the junction held 8 bases outside the gene matches. The CDR3 DNA is TGCAGTGCTAGAGTCCCTGGACTAGCGGGGGGGCGACTGTTTTTT. It codes for CSARVPGLAGGRLFF.

J is TRBJ2-1 and V is TRBV5-4; TRBD2 agrees at 9 bases. The germline CDR1 and CDR2 sequences are SGHNT and YYREEE (reference sequence). V shed 5 bases and J 4 bases; nucleotides not matched to a gene: 7. This CDR3 comprises 15 residues. The CDR3 sequence: CASSLGLARYNEQFF. The CDR3 DNA reads as TGTGCCAGCAGTTTAGGACTAGCGCGATACAATGAGCAGTTCTTC.

The CDR3 protein is CSARTGGFNEQFF. The CDR3 bases are TGCAGTGCCCGGACAGGGGGGTTCAATGAGCAGTTCTTC. This sequence joins TRBV20-1 and TRBJ2-1; 10 nucleotides align to TRBD1. V lost 6 bases to trimming and J lost 6 bases; unmatched junction nucleotides: 5. Germline-derived CDR1 and CDR2 are DFQATT and SNEGSKA (reference sequence). The CDR3 length is 13 residues.

The chain couples TRBV20-1 to TRBJ2-1; TRBD1 might be the D (6 bases). V lost 5 bases and J 4 bases, leaving 12 bases between the germline ends. Germline loops: CDR1 DFQATT, CDR2 SNEGSKA (reference sequence). This CDR3 spans 13 amino acids. CDR3 region: CSAADRVYNEQFF. In nucleotides, the CDR3 is TGCAGTGCTGCGGACAGAGTTTACAATGAGCAGTTCTTC.

As concerns this clonotype: A much larger clone is a single base away; this may be a read error. This sequence joins TRBV3-1 and TRBJ1-1; unclear D gene. The CDR3 extends over 13 amino acids. V was clipped by 1 base and J by 1 base, with 4 bases between them. In germline, CDR1 is LGHDT, CDR2 YNNKEL (reference sequence). The CDR3 sequence is CASSQGQNTEAFF. The CDR3 DNA is TGTGCCAGCAGCCAAGGACAGAACACTGAAGCTTTCTTT.

This clonotype appeared a few times. This chain links TRBV4-3 with TRBJ1-2, with D possibly being TRBD1 (5 bases). The CDR3 sequence is 15 residues long. V lost 0 bases and J 4 bases, leaving 12 bases between the germline ends. Germline assignment: CDR1 LGHNA and CDR2 YSLEER. CDR3: CASSQDPGGSYGYTF. CDR3 bases: TGCGCCAGCAGCCAAGATCCGGGGGGGTCCTATGGCTACACCTTC.

This clonotype was found a few times. The chain employs TRBV3-1 and TRBJ1-5; possible D gene TRBD1, 5 bases. The germline V gene encodes CDR1 LGHDT and CDR2 YNNKEL (reference sequence). The CDR3 length is 14 residues. The V and J ends lost 0 bases and 6 bases respectively, with 9 bases between them. CDR3 in DNA: TGTGCCAGCAGCCAAGATCCAGGGTTTCAGCCCCAGCATTTT. Translated: CASSQDPGFQPQHF.

The sample holds a few counts of this clonotype. The chain has TRBV27 and TRBJ2-7; no firm D call. The CDR3 is 14 amino acids. The V gene's germline CDR1 is MNHEY and CDR2 SMNVEV (reference sequence). Trimming pared 5 bases from V and 3 bases from J, leaving 14 bases between. CDR3 residues: CASSARESHYEQYF. CDR3 DNA sequence: TGTGCCAGCAGTGCCCGAGAGTCGCACTACGAGCAGTACTTC.

This clonotype was detected a few times. CDR3 in DNA: TGTGCCAGCAGTTTAGGCCAGGGGGGCTACAATGAGCAGTTCTTC. Encoded protein: CASSLGQGGYNEQFF. This sequence joins TRBV27 and TRBJ2-1; D is perhaps TRBD1 (7 bases). V was shortened by 2 bases and J by 3 bases, with 11 bases between the two germline ends. CDR1 and CDR2 from the germline V gene are MNHEY and SMNVEV (reference sequence). The CDR3 extends over 15 amino acids.

This clonotype was seen only a few times. The J gene is TRBJ2-3, the V gene TRBV7-9; weak D call: TRBD2 (5 bases). Trimming shortened V by 0 bases and J by 2 bases, and 6 bases separated the two germline ends. From germline, CDR1 is SEHNR and CDR2 FQNEAQ (reference sequence). The CDR3 is 14 amino acids. DNA for the CDR3: TGTGCCAGCAGCTTAGCGAGGGACACAGATACGCAGTATTTT. The encoded protein is CASSLARDTDTQYF.

V is TRBV10-2 and J is TRBJ2-3; no reliable D call. Per germline, CDR1 WSHSY and CDR2 SAAADI. V shed 3 bases and J shed 2 bases, with 9 bases lying between them. The CDR3 consists of 14 residues. The CDR3 is CASSDGLLTDTQYF. The CDR3 DNA sequence: TGCGCCAGCAGTGACGGCCTCCTCACAGATACGCAGTATTTT.

This clonotype was counted at least ten times. This chain links TRBV18 with TRBJ1-2; D unclear. Germline V lookup: CDR1 KGHSH, CDR2 LQKENI. CDR3 size: 13 residues. V lost 2 bases, J lost 0 bases, and 4 bases lay in between. The CDR3 loop reads CASSPGTNYGYTF. The CDR3 nucleotides read TGTGCCAGCTCACCAGGTACTAACTATGGCTACACCTTC.

In this sample, this clonotype turned up a few times. The chain is built from TRBV28 and TRBJ1-2; D is perhaps TRBD1 (5 bases). In germline, CDR1 is MDHEN, CDR2 SYDVKM. Deletions cut 2 bases from V and 4 bases from J, with 8 bases between. The CDR3 is 13 residues long. CDR3 bases: TGTGCCAGCAGTTTAACGGACACCTATGGCTACACCTTC. Translation gives CASSLTDTYGYTF.

There are a few counts of this clonotype. The gene calls are TRBV24-1 and TRBJ2-1; D possibly matches TRBD1 or TRBD2 (5 bases each). The CDR3 contains 16 residues. Per the germline V gene, CDR1 is KGHDR and CDR2 is SFDVKD. With 7 bases removed from V and 4 bases from J, the gap between germline ends came to 19 bases. The CDR3 DNA follows: TGTGCCACCAGCGAGGGGACGTCCCTACCTTACAATGAGCAGTTCTTC. It translates to CATSEGTSLPYNEQFF.

This clonotype was detected many times. The chain couples TRBV12-3 or TRBV12-4 to TRBJ1-1; 7 bases fit TRBD1. V lost 6 bases, J lost 3 bases, and 7 bases stayed unmatched. The CDR3 spans 14 residues. The CDR3 loop is CASSPGQRDTEAFF. The CDR3 nucleotides read TGTGCCAGCAGCCCGGGACAGCGTGACACTGAAGCTTTCTTT.

This clonotype appeared a few times. The CDR3 coding sequence is TGCAGTGCTAGAGTTTTGCGGGGGGTTGCGGGTCGCAATGAGCAGTTCTTC. Amino acid sequence: CSARVLRGVAGRNEQFF. The chain joins TRBV20-1 to TRBJ2-1; 8 bases are shared with TRBD2. The germline CDR1 and CDR2 sequences are DFQATT and SNEGSKA (reference sequence). V shed 1 base, J shed 6 bases, and the junction held 14 bases outside the gene matches. The length of the CDR3 is 17 residues.

This clonotype was observed at least ten times. The chain couples TRBV29-1 to TRBJ1-1; the D is unclear. Between the trimmed V and J ends, which lost 7 bases and 1 base, there was a span of 10 bases. The CDR3 covers 12 residues. CDR1 SQVTM and CDR2 ANQGSEA come from the germline V gene. CDR3 protein: CSAGRENTEAFF. The CDR3 DNA reads TGCAGCGCCGGTAGGGAGAACACTGAAGCTTTCTTT.

The CDR3 coding sequence is TGTGCCAGCAGTGATACGGGACAGGCCATCTACAATGAGCAGTTCTTC. Protein sequence: CASSDTGQAIYNEQFF. V usage is TRBV12-3 or TRBV12-4 and J usage is TRBJ2-1, with 8 bases aligning to TRBD1. The CDR3 loop spans 16 amino acids. The V gene end was trimmed by 5 bases and the J gene end by 3 bases; junction bases not matched to a gene: 9.

The table lists this clonotype with many counts. The CDR3 DNA sequence: TGTGCCAGCAGTTGGGGGGCAGGAGACACAGATACGCAGTATTTT. This codes for CASSWGAGDTDTQYF. V gene TRBV6-6 combines with J gene TRBJ2-3; possibly TRBD1 or TRBD2 for D (6 bases each). The CDR3 is made up of 15 amino acids. Germline values: CDR1 MNHNY, CDR2 SVGAGI (reference sequence). V was shortened by 4 bases and J by 2 bases, with 13 bases between the two germline ends.

The V and J genes are TRBV6-6 and TRBJ2-7, with D possibly TRBD1 on 8 matching bases. Germline assignment: CDR1 MNHNY and CDR2 SVGAGI (reference sequence). CDR3 length equals 15 residues. The V end lost 5 bases, the J end lost 4 bases, and 18 bases lay between the germline ends. The CDR3 bases are TGTGCCAGCAGTCGCCAGCCACAGGGGGGGTACGAGCAGTACTTC. This gives the protein CASSRQPQGGYEQYF.

At least ten counts were recorded for this clonotype. The CDR3 coding sequence is TGTGCCAGCCAGAAGTCCGGGGTTAGCACAGATACGCAGTATTTT. It specifies CASQKSGVSTDTQYF. The V call is TRBV19, the J call TRBJ2-3, with D tentatively TRBD2 (5 bases). V gave up 9 bases and J gave up 0 bases, with 16 bases separating them. Germline CDR1 reads LNHDA; CDR2 reads SQIVND (reference sequence). This CDR3 has 15 amino acids.

In its sample, this clonotype was seen a few times. This rearrangement joins TRBV28 to TRBJ2-4; D perhaps matches TRBD2 (5 bases). The CDR3 runs to 11 residues. Trimming pared 3 bases from V and 8 bases from J, leaving 5 bases between. Germline V gives CDR1 MDHEN, CDR2 SYDVKM. The CDR3 loop is CASSLGDIQYF. CDR3 DNA sequence: TGTGCCAGCAGTTTGGGAGACATTCAGTACTTC.

The table lists this clonotype with a few counts. V is TRBV20-1 and J is TRBJ1-1; 7 positions match TRBD1. J was trimmed by 1 base and V by 5 bases; bases with no gene match: 1. Germline CDR1 DFQATT, CDR2 SNEGSKA (reference sequence). This CDR3 is 12 amino acids long. CDR3 loop: CSAGTANTEAFF. In nucleotides, the CDR3 is TGCAGTGCTGGGACAGCGAACACTGAAGCTTTCTTT.

This clonotype has at least ten counts. V and J are TRBV20-1 and TRBJ1-6; D remains ambiguous. Trimming removed 0 bases at V and 7 bases at J, with 10 bases between. CDR3 length equals 14 residues. Germline CDR1 is DFQATT and CDR2 is SNEGSKA (reference sequence). The CDR3 nucleotides are TGCAGTGCTAGAGATCCAGTCCTAAATTCACCCCTCCACTTT. Encoded protein: CSARDPVLNSPLHF.

This clonotype has more than one count but fewer than ten. The gene calls are TRBV4-1 and TRBJ2-7; D unclear. Per germline, CDR1 MGHRA and CDR2 YSYEKL. CDR3 length equals 15 residues. Deletions cut 1 base from V and 1 base from J, with 11 bases between. Here the CDR3 reads CASSQAFTGSYEQYF. CDR3 nucleotides: TGCGCCAGCAGCCAAGCCTTTACTGGATCCTACGAGCAGTACTTC.

There are many counts of this clonotype. The V and J genes are TRBV12-3 or TRBV12-4 and TRBJ1-3; D possibly corresponds to TRBD1 (5 bases). CDR3 length: 16 amino acids. V was trimmed by 6 bases and J by 0 bases, leaving 15 bases between them. This chain's CDR3 is CASRGLSTFSGNTIYF. The CDR3, as DNA: TGTGCCAGCAGGGGGCTCTCCACCTTCTCTGGAAACACCATATATTTT.

This clonotype was counted ten times or more. This chain uses TRBV12-3 or TRBV12-4 with TRBJ1-4, with 7 bases aligning to TRBD1. The CDR3 is 15 amino acids. Trimming took 3 bases from V and 3 from J; bases not matched to a gene: 4. The CDR3 loop reads CASSFAGGSNEKLFF. The CDR3 DNA reads TGTGCCAGCAGTTTTGCAGGGGGGTCTAATGAAAAACTGTTTTTT.

This clonotype has just one count. A much bigger clone sits one base away, suggesting this may be a read error. V is TRBV11-2 and J is TRBJ1-4, with TRBD1 matching over 12 bases. This CDR3 is built from 19 residues. Germline-derived CDR1 and CDR2 are SGHAT and FQNNGV. The CDR3 spells CASSRHGTGGAYGNGKLFF. In DNA form, the CDR3 reads TGTGCCAGCAGCCGGCACGGGACAGGGGGCGCGTATGGTAATGGAAAACTGTTTTTT. The variable domain in full, with the rest retrieved from reference TRBV11-2 and TRBJ1-4, is EAGVAQSPRYKIIEKRQSVAFWCNPISGHATLYWYQQILGQGPKLLIQFQNNGVVDDSQLPKDRFSAERLKGVDSTLKIQPAKLEDSAVYLCASSRHGTGGAYGNGKLFFGSGTQLSVL.

This clonotype was counted at least ten times. CDR3 protein: CASSLRLTTYEQYF. CDR3 coding DNA: TGTGCCAGCAGTTTACGCCTTACCACCTACGAGCAGTACTTC. The rearrangement joins TRBV12-3 or TRBV12-4 to TRBJ2-7; D gene unclear. This CDR3 has 14 residues. V shed 2 bases and J shed 2 bases, with 10 bases lying between them.

The chain combines TRBV5-4 with TRBJ2-4; 7 nucleotides match TRBD2. This CDR3 has 13 amino acids. Germline loops: CDR1 SGHNT, CDR2 YYREEE (reference sequence). J gave up 5 bases and V 4 bases, and 3 bases lay outside the gene matches. The DNA of the CDR3 is TGTGCCAGCAGCCGGGAGGACGAAAACATTCAGTACTTC. Amino acids: CASSREDENIQYF.

For this clonotype: This may come from a read error, since a much larger clone is one base off. The CDR3 end shows no conserved phenylalanine or tryptophan, and so a read error is likely. The genes are TRBV12-3 or TRBV12-4 and TRBJ1-1, with TRBD1 as a possible D gene (6 bases). The CDR3 runs 11 residues. V shed 6 bases and J shed 5 bases, with 7 bases lying between them. CDR3 residues: CASSQGTEAFS. DNA of the CDR3: TGTGCCAGCAGCCAGGGGACTGAAGCTTTCTCT.

This clonotype was seen a handful of times. The chain carries TRBV7-2 and TRBJ1-4, with D hard to call. There are 14 residues in the CDR3. V dropped 2 bases and J dropped 5 bases, with 9 bases sitting between them. CDR1 and CDR2 (germline): SGHTA, FQGNSA. CDR3 in DNA: TGTGCCAGCAGCTTATACGGAGAAAATGAAAAACTGTTTTTT. Translating gives CASSLYGENEKLFF.